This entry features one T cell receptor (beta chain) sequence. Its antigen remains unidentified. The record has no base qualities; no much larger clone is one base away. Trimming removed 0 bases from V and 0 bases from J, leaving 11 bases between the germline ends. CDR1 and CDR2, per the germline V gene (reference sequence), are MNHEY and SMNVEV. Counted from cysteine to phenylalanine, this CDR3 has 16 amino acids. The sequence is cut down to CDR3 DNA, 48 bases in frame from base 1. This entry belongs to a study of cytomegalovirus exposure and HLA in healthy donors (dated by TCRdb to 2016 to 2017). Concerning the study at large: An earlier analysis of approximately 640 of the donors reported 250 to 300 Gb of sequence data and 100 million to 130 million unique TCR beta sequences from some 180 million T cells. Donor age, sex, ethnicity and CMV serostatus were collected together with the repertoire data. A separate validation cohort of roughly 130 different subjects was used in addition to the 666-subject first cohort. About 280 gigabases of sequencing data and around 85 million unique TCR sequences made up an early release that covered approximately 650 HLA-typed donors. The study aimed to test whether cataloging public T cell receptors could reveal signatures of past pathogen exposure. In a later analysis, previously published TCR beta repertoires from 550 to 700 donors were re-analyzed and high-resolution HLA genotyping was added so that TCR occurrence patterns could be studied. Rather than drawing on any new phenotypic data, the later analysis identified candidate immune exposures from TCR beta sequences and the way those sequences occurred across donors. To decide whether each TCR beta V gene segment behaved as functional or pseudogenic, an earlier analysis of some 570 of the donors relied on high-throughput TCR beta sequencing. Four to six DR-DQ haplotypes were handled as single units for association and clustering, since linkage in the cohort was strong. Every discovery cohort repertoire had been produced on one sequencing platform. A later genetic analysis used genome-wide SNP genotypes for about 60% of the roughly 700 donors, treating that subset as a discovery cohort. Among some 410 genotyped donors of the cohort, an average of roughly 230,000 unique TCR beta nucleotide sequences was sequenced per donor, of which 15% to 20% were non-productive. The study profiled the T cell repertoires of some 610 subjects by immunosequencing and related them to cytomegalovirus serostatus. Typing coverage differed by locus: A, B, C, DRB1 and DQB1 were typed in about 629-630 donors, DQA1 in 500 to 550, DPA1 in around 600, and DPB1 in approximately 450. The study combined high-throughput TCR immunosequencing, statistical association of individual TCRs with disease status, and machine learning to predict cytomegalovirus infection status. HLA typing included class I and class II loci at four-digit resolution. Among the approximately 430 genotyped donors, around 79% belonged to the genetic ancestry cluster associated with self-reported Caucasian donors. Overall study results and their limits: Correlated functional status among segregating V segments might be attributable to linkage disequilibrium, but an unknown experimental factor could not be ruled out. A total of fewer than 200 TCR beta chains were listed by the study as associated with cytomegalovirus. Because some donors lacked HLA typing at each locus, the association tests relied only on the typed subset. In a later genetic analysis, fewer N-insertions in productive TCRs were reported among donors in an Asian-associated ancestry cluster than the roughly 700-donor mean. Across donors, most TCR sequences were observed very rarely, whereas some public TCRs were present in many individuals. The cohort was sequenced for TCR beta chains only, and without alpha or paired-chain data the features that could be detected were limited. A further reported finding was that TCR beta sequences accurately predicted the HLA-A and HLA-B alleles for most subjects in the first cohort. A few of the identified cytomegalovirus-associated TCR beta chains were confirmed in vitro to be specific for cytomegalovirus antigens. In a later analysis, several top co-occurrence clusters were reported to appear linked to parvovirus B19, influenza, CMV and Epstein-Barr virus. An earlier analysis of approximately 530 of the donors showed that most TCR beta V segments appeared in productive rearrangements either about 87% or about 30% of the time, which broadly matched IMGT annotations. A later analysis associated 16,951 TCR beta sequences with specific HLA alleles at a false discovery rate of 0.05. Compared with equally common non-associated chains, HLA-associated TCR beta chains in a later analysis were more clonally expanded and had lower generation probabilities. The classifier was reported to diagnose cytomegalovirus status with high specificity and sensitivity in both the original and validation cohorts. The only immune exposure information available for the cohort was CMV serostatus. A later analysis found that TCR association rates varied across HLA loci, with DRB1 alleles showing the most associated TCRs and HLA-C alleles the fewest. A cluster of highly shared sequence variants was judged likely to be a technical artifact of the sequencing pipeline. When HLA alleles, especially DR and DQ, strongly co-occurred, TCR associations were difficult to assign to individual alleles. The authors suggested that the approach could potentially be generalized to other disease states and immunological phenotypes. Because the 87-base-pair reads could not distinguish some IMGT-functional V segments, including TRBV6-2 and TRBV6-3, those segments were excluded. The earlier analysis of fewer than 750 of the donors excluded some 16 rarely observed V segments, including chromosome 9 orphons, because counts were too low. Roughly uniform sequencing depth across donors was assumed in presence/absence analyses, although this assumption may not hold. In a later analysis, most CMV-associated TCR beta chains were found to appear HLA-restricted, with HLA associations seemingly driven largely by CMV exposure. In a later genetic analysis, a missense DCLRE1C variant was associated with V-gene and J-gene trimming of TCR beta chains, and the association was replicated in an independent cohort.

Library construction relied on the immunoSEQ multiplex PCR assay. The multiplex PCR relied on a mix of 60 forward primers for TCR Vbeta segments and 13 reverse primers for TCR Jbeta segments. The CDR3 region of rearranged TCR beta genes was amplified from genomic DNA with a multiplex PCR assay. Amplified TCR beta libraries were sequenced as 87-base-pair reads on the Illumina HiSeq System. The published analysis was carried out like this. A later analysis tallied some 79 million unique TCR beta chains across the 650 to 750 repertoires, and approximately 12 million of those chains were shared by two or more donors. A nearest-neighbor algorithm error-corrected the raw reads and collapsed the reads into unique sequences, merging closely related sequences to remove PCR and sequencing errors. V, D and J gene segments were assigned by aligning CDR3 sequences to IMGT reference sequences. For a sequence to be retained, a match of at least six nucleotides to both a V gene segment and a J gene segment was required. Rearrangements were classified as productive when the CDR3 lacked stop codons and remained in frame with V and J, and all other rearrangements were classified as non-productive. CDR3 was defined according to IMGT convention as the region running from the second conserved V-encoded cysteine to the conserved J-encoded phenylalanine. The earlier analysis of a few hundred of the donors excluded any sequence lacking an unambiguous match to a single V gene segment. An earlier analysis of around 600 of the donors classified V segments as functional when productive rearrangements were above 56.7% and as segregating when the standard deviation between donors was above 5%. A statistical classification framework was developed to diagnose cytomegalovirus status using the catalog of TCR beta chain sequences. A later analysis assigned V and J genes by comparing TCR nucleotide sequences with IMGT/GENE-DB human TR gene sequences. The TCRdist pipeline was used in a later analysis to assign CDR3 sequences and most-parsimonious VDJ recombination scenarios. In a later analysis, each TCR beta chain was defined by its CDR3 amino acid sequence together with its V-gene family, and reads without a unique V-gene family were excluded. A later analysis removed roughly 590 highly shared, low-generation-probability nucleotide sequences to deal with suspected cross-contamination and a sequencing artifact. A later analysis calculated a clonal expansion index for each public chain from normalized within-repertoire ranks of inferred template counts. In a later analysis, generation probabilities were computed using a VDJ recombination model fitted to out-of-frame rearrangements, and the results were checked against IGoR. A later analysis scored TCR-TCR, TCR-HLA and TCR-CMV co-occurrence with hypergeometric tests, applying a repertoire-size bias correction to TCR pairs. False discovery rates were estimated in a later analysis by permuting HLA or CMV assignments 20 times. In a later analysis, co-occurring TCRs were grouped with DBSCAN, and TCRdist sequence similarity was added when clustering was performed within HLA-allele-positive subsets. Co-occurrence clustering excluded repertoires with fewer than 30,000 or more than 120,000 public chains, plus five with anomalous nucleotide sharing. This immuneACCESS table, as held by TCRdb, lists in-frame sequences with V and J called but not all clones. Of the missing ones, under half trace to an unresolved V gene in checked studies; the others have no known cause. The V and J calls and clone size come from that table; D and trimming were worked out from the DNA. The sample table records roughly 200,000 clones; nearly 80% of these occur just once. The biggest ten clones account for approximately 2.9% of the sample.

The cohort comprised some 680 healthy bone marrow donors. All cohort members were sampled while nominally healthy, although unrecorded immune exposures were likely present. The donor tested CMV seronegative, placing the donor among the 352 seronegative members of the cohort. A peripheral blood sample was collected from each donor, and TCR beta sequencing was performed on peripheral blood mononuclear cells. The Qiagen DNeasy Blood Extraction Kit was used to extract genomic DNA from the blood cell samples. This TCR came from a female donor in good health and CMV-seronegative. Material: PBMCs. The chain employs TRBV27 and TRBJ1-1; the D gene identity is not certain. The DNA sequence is TGTGCCAGCAGTTTATCCTTCCGGGATCTGAACACTGAAGCTTTCTTT. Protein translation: CASSLSFRDLNTEAFF.